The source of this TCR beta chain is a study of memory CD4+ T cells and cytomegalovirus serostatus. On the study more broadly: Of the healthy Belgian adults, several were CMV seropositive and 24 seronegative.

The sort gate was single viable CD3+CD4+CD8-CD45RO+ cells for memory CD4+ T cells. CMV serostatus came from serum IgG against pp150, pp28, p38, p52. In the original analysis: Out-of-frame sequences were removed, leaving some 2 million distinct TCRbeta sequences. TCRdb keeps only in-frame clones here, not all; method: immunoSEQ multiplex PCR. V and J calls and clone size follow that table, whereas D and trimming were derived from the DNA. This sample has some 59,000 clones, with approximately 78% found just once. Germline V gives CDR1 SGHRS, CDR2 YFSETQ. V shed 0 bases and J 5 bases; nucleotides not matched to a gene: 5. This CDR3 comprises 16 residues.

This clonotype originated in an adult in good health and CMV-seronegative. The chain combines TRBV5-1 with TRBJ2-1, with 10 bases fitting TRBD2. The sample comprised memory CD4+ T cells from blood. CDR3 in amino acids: CASSLVPLAGNNEQFF. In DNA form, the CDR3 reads TGCGCCAGCAGCTTGGTTCCACTAGCGGGGAACAATGAGCAGTTCTTC. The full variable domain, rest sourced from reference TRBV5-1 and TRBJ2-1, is KAGVTQTPRYLIKTRGQQVTLSCSPISGHRSVSWYQQTPGQGLQFLFEYFSETQRNKGNFPGRFSGRQFSNSRSEMNVSTLELGDSALYLCASSLVPLAGNNEQFFGPGTRLTVL.